This T cell receptor beta chain emerged from a study of OX40 agonist ivuxolimab in advanced cancers. Turning to the study itself: In this cohort, patients received ivuxolimab, an agonistic anti-OX40 (CD134) antibody. Prior checkpoint blockade (anti-PD-1, anti-PD-L1 or anti-CTLA-4) was permitted; about 40% had it.

Per the germline V gene, CDR1 is SEHNR and CDR2 is FQNEAQ (reference sequence). This CDR3 is built from 14 residues. V was clipped by 5 bases and J by 0 bases, with 8 bases between them. This table comes from immunoSEQ multiplex PCR, and its TCRdb copy is limited to in-frame clones, with some not included. The sample yields around 66,000 clones, around 84% seen once. The sample in question was CD4+ or CD8+ T cells sorted from blood, obtained in a trial of the OX40 agonist ivuxolimab. The chain has TRBV7-9 and TRBJ1-3, with D hard to call. This receptor was taken from an adult with an advanced solid tumor such as melanoma, head and neck, liver or kidney cancer. Written as DNA, the CDR3 is TGTGCCAGCAGCGGACCGCTCTCTGGAAACACCATATATTTT. Translating it yields CASSGPLSGNTIYF.